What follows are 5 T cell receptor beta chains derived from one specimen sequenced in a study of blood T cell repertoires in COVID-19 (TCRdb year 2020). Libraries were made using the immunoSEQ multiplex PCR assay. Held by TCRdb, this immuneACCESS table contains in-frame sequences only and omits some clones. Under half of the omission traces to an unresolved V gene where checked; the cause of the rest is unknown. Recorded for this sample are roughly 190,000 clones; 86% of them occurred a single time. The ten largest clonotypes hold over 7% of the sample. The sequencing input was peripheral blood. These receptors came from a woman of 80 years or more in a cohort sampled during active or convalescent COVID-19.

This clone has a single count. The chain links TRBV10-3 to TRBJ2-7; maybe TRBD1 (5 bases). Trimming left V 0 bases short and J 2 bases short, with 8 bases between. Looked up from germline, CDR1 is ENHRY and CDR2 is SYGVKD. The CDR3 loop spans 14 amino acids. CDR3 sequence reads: CAISESRGAYEQYV. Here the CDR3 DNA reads TGTGCCATCAGTGAGTCTAGGGGCGCCTACGAGCAGTACGTC.

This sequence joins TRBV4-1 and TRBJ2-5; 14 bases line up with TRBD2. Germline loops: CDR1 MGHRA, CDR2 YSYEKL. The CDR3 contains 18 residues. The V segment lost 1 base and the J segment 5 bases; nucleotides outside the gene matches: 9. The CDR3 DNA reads TGCGCCAGCAGCCAAGTATCTGGGACTAGCGGGAGTGGGGAGACCCAGTACTTC. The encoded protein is CASSQVSGTSGSGETQYF.

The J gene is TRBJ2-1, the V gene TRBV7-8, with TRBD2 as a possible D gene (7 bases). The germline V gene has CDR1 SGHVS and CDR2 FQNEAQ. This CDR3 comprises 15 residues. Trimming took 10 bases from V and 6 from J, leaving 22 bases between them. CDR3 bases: TGTGCCACTAGAGCGAGGGAGGGGGGCTTCAATGAGCAGTTCTTC. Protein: CATRAREGGFNEQFF.

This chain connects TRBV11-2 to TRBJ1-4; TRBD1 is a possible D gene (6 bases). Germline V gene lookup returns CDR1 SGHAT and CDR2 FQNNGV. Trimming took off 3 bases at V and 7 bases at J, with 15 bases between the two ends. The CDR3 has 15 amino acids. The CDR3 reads CASSFQPTGGEKLFF. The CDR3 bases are TGTGCCAGCAGCTTTCAGCCGACAGGAGGTGAAAAACTGTTTTTT.

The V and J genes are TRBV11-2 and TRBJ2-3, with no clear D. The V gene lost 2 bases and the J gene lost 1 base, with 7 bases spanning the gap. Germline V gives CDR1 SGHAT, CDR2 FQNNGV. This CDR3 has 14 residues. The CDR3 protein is CASSLWLRTDTQYF. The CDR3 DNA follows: TGTGCCAGCAGCTTATGGCTCCGCACAGATACGCAGTATTTT.